Listed below are T cell receptor beta chains from one sample, sequenced in a study of OX40 agonist ivuxolimab in advanced cancers. TCRdb keeps only in-frame clones here, not all; method: immunoSEQ multiplex PCR. The profile shows 65,000 to 95,000 clones, about 92% of them singletons. The sequences come from CD4+ or CD8+ T cells sorted from blood, collected in a trial of the OX40 agonist ivuxolimab. The receptors shown here come from an adult with an advanced solid tumor such as melanoma, head and neck, liver or kidney cancer. The CDR3 runs from the conserved cysteine through the conserved F or W. Each record gives: CDR3 DNA, CDR3 protein, clone size, D gene, V gene, J gene. D genes are given only for firm matches. Clone sizes are given selectively: once, few, many, or a class where the clone is expanded.

TGTGCCAGCAGCTTAGGGGCAGACGGCTCTGGGGCCAACGTCCTGACTTTC	CASSLGADGSGANVLTF	.	.	TRBV7-9	TRBJ2-6
TGTGCCACCACGACAGTAATGAGCTCCTACAATGAGCAGTTCTTC	CATTTVMSSYNEQFF	.	.	TRBV6-1	TRBJ2-1
TGTGCCAGCAGCCTTGGGACAGGGAAGGTCGAGCAGTACTTC	CASSLGTGKVEQYF	.	TRBD1	TRBV5-4	TRBJ2-7
TGTGCCACCAGCAGAGATGCGGCTTCGCAAGGCTACACCTTC	CATSRDAASQGYTF	few	.	TRBV15	TRBJ1-2
TGTGCCAGCAGCATACCGACAGGGGGCAAGTTAGAGACCCAGTACTTC	CASSIPTGGKLETQYF	.	TRBD1	TRBV5-4	TRBJ2-5
TGTGCCAGCACCAACAACGGCGGATTTGAAGCTTTCTTT	CASTNNGGFEAFF	.	.	TRBV6-1	TRBJ1-1
TGTGCCAGCAGCGACAGAGGTGTAAACTCCTACGAGCAGTACTTC	CASSDRGVNSYEQYF	.	.	TRBV6-6	TRBJ2-7
TGCGCCAGCAGCCCGGACGGGAGCTATGGCTACACCTTC	CASSPDGSYGYTF	.	.	TRBV5-1	TRBJ1-2
TGTGCCTGGAGTGCGGCTTCCTATGGCTACACCTTC	CAWSAASYGYTF	.	.	TRBV30	TRBJ1-2
TGTGCCAGCAGCCAAGCCTTCCTAGCGGAGTACAATGAGCAGTTCTTC	CASSQAFLAEYNEQFF	.	TRBD2	TRBV4-2	TRBJ2-1
TGTGCCAGCAAGCCCGCAGGGGCCACAGATACGCAGTATTTT	CASKPAGATDTQYF	.	.	TRBV6-5	TRBJ2-3
TGTGCCAGCAGCTTGAAACTGTACCCCAGGGATACGCAGTATTTT	CASSLKLYPRDTQYF	once	.	TRBV5-4	TRBJ2-3
TGTGCCAGTAGCCCCTCTCCGGGACAGGGATGGGAGACCCAGTACTTC	CASSPSPGQGWETQYF	.	TRBD1	TRBV19	TRBJ2-5
TGTGCCAGCAGCCCGCGGGGTGGGGTGGCCTATGGCTACACCTTC	CASSPRGGVAYGYTF	once	.	TRBV7-9	TRBJ1-2
TGTGCCAGCAGCTCCTACCGGGGGGGCACAGATACGCAGTATTTT	CASSSYRGGTDTQYF	.	TRBD2	TRBV7-2	TRBJ2-3
TGTGCCAGCACCGCTCGGTGGGACAGCTACGAGCAGTACTTC	CASTARWDSYEQYF	few	TRBD1	TRBV5-5	TRBJ2-7
TGTGCCAGCAGCCCCCGACAGGGGGCTATCGAGACCCAGTACTTC	CASSPRQGAIETQYF	once	TRBD1	TRBV5-6	TRBJ2-5
TGTGCCAGTAGTATGGACAGGGTCTATGGCTACACCTTC	CASSMDRVYGYTF	.	TRBD1	TRBV19	TRBJ1-2
TGTGCCAGTAGTCTGCGAGCGGGGCCCTCCTACGAGCAGTACTTC	CASSLRAGPSYEQYF	.	TRBD2	TRBV19	TRBJ2-7
TGTGCCAGCAGCCGCTCTTCCGGGACATACAGGAAAGAGACCCAGTACTTC	CASSRSSGTYRKETQYF	.	.	TRBV11-2	TRBJ2-5